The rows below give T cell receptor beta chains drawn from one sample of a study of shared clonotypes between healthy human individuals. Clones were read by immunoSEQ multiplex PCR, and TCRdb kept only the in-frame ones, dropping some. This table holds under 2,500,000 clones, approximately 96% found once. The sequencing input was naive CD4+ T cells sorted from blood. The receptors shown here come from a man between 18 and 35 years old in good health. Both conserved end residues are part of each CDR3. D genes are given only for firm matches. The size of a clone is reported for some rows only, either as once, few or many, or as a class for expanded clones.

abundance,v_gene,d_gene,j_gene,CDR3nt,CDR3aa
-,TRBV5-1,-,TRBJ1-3,TGCGCCAGCAGCTTGGGGACAGAGTCTGGAAACACCATATATTTT,CASSLGTESGNTIYF
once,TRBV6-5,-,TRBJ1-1,TGTGCCAGCAGTTACTCGGATAGAATGAACACTGAAGCTTTCTTT,CASSYSDRMNTEAFF
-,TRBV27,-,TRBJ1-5,TGTGCCAGCAGTCCTGGGGACGGCAATCAGCCCCAGCATTTT,CASSPGDGNQPQHF
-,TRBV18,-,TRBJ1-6,TGTGCCAGCTCACCAGATAATAATTCACCCCTCCACTTT,CASSPDNNSPLHF
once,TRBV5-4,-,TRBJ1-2,TGTGCCAGCAGCGCTCCGGGGGGTGGCTATGGCTACACCTTC,CASSAPGGGYGYTF
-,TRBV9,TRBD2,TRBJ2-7,TGTGCCAGCAGTCCACGGAGCGGGAGCTCCTACGAGCAGTACTTC,CASSPRSGSSYEQYF
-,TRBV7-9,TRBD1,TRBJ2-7,TGTGCCAGCAGCACAGACAGGGGTGGATACGAGCAGTACTTC,CASSTDRGGYEQYF
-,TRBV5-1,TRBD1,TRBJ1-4,TGCGCCAGCAGCACCGGGACAGGGGCAACTAATGAAAAACTGTTTTTT,CASSTGTGATNEKLFF
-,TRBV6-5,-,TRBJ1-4,TGTGCCAGCAGTTTGGGGGGTGGTGAAAAACTGTTTTTT,CASSLGGGEKLFF
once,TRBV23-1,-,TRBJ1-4,TGCGCCAGCAGTCAGGGGTTAGGAACTAATGAAAAACTGTTTTTT,CASSQGLGTNEKLFF
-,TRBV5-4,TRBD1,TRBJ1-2,TGTGCCAGCAGCTCACCGACGACAGGGGACTATGGCTACACCTTC,CASSSPTTGDYGYTF
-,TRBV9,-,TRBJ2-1,TGTGCCAGCAGCGTAGCTTTCTCCGGGGGGCATTCCTACAATGAGCAGTTCTTC,CASSVAFSGGHSYNEQFF
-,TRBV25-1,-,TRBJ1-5,TGTGCCAGCATAACCCCAATCGATCGTTCATTCGAGCCCCAGCATTTT,CASITPIDRSFEPQHF
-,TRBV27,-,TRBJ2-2,TGTGCCAGCAGTCGTCGGGGGAGCGACACCGGGGAGCTGTTTTTT,CASSRRGSDTGELFF
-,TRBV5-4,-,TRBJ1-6,TGTGCCAGCAGCTTGGGCCAGGATAATTCACCCCTCCACTTT,CASSLGQDNSPLHF
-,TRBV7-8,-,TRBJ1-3,TGTGCCAGCAGCAGAAACACAGGGTCTACTGGAAACACCATATATTTT,CASSRNTGSTGNTIYF
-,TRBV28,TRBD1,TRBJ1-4,TGTGCCAGCAGGTCCGGGACAGGGGGTGAAAAACTGTTTTTT,CASRSGTGGEKLFF
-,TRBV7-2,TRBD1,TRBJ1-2,TGTGCCAGCAGCTTACTTGGGGCCACAGGGGGCGTCGGCTATGGCTACACCTTC,CASSLLGATGGVGYGYTF
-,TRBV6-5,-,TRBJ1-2,TGTGCCGCGGGGTATGGCTACACCTTC,CAAGYGYTF
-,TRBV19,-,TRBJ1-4,TGTGCCAGTCAAAGACAGGCCCCAACTAATGAAAAACTGTTTTTT,CASQRQAPTNEKLFF
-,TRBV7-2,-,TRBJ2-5,TGTGCCAGCAGCTTAGGCCCAGGGGACCACCAAGAGACCCAGTACTTC,CASSLGPGDHQETQYF
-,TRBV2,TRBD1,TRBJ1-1,TGTGCCAGCAGTGAAGTGGGGACAGGCCTAGGGGACACTGAAGCTTTCTTT,CASSEVGTGLGDTEAFF
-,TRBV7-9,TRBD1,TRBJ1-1,TGTGCCAGCAGCTTAGCAACAGGGGGCGCGGGAGCTTTCTTT,CASSLATGGAGAFF
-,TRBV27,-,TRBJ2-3,TGTGCCACCCACCAATCCGGGACTCATACGCAGTATTTT,CATHQSGTHTQYF